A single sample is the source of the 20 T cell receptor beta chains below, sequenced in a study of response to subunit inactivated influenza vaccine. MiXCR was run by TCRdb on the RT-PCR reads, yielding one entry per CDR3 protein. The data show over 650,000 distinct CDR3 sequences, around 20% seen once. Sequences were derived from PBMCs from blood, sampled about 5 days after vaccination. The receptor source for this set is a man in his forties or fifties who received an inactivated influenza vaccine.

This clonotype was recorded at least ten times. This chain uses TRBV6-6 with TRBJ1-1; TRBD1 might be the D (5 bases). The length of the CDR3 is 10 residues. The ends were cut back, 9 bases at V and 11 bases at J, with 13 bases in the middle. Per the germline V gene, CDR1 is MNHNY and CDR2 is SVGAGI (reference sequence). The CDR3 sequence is CASGTGTAFF. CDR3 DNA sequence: TGTGCCAGTGGGACCGGGACGGCTTTCTTT.

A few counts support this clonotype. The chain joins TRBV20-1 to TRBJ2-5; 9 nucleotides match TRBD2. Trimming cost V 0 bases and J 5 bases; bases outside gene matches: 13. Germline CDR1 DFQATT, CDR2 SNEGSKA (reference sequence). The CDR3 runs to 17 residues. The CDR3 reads CSARDLQREDSWETQYF. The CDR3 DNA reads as TGCAGTGCTAGAGATCTCCAGCGGGAGGATAGTTGGGAGACCCAGTACTTC.

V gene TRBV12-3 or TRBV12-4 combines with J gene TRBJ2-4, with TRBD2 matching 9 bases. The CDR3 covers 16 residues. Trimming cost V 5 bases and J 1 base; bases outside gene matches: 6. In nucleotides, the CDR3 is TGTGCCAGCAGTAAAGCGGGGGGTTTGGCCAAAAACATTCAGTACTTC. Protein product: CASSKAGGLAKNIQYF.

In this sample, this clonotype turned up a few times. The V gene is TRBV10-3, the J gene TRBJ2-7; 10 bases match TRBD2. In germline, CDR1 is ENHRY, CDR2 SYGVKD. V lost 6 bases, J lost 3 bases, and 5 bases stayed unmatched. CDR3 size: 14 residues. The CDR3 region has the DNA TGTGCCATCAGGTGGGCTAGCGGGAGCTACGAGCAGTACTTC. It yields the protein CAIRWASGSYEQYF.

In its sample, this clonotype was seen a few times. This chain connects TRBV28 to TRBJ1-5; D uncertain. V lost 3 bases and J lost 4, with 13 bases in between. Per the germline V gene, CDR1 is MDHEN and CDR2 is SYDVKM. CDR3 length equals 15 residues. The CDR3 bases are TGTGCCAGCAGTTTTTCCCCCGAGGATAATCAGCCCCAGCATTTT. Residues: CASSFSPEDNQPQHF.

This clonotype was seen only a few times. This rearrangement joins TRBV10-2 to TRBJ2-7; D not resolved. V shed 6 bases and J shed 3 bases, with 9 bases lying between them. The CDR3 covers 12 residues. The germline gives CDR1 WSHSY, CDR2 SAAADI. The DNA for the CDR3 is TGCGCCAGCAGCGGCACCTTCTACGAGCAGTACTTC. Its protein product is CASSGTFYEQYF.

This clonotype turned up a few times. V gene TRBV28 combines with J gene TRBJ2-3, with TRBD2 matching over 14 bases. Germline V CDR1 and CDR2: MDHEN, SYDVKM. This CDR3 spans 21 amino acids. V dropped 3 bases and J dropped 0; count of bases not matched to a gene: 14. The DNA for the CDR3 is TGTGCCAGCAGTTTTACTCTAGGGACTAGCGGGAGTGTACAAAGCACAGATACGCAGTATTTT. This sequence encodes CASSFTLGTSGSVQSTDTQYF.

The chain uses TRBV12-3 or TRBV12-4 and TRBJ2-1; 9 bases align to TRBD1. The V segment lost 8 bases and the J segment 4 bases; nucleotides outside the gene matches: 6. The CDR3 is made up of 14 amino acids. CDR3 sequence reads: CASQGQGFYNEQFF. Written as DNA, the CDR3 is TGTGCCAGCCAGGGACAGGGCTTTTACAATGAGCAGTTCTTC.

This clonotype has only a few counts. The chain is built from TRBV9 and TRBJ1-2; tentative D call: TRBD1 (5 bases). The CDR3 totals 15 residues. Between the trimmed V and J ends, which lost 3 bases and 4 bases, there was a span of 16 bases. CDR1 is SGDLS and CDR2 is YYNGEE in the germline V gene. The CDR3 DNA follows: TGTGCCAGCAGCGCCCGCCTCGGGCAGGGCTATGGCTACACCTTC. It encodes CASSARLGQGYGYTF.

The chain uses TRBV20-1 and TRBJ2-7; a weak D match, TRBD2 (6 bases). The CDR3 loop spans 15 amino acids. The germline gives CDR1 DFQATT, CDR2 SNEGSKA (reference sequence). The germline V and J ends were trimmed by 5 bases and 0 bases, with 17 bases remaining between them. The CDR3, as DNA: TGCAGTGCTCCCCGGGAGCGGGTACGCTCCTACGAGCAGTACTTC. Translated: CSAPRERVRSYEQYF.

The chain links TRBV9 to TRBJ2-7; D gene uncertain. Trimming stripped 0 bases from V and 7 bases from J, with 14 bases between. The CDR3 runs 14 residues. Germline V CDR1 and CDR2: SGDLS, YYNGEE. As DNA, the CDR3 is TGTGCCAGCAGCGTAGGGATTAGCCGTATAGAGCAGTACTTC. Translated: CASSVGISRIEQYF.

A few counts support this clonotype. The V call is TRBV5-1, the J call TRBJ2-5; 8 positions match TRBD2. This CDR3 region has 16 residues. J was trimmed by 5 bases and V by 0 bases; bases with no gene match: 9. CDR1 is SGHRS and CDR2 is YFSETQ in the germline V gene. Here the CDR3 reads CASSLGSAGAGETQYF. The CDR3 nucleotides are TGCGCCAGCAGCTTGGGATCAGCGGGGGCCGGGGAGACCCAGTACTTC.

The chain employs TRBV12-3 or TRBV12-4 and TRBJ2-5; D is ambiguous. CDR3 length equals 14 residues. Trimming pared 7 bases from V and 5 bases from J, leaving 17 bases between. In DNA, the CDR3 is TGTGCCAGCAACCAGACCCCGAACCGGGAGACCCAGTACTTC. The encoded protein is CASNQTPNRETQYF.

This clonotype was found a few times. The CDR3 sequence is CASSLVWTGRDQVKNIQYF. The CDR3 DNA is TGTGCCAGCAGCTTAGTCTGGACAGGGAGGGACCAGGTAAAAAACATTCAGTACTTC. The rearrangement joins TRBV11-1 to TRBJ2-4, with D perhaps matching TRBD1 (8 bases). Trimming stripped 1 base from V and 4 bases from J, with 23 bases between. The CDR3 consists of 19 residues. Per the germline V gene, CDR1 is SGHAT and CDR2 is FQDESV (reference sequence).

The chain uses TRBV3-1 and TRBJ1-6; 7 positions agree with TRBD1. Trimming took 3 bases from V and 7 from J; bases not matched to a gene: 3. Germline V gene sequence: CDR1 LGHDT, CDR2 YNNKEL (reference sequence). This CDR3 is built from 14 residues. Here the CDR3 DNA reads TGTGCCAGCAGCCATCAGGGGGGGAATTCACCCCTCCACTTT. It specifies CASSHQGGNSPLHF.

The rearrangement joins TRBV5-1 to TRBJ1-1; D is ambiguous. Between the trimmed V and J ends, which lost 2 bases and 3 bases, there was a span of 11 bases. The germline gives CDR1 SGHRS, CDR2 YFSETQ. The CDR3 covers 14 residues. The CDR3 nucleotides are TGCGCCAGCAGCTTTGGGGAAGAGGACACTGAAGCTTTCTTT. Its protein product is CASSFGEEDTEAFF.

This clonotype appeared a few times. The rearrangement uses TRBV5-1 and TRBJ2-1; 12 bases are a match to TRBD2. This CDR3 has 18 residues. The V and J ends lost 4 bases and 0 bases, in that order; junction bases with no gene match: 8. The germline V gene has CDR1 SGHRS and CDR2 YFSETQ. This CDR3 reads CASSPLAGGLSSYNEQFF. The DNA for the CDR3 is TGCGCCAGCAGCCCCCTAGCGGGGGGGCTTTCCTCCTACAATGAGCAGTTCTTC.

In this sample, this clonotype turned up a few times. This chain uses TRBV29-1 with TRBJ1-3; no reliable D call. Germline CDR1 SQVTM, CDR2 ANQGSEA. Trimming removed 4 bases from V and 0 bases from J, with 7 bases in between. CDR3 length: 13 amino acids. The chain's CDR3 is CSVVVGSGNTIYF. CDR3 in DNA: TGCAGCGTTGTGGTCGGCTCTGGAAACACCATATATTTT.

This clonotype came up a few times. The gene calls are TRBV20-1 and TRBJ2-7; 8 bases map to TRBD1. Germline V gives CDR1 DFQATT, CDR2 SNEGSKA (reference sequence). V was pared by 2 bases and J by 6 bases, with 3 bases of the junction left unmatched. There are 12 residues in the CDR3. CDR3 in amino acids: CSARKTGAEQYF. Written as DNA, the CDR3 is TGCAGTGCTAGAAAGACAGGGGCCGAGCAGTACTTC.

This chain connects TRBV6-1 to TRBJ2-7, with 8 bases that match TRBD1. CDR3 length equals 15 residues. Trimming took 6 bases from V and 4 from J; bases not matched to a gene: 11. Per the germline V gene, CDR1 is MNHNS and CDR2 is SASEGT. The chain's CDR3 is CASSDGQGPWYEQYF. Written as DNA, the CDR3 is TGTGCCAGCAGCGACGGACAGGGCCCGTGGTACGAGCAGTACTTC.